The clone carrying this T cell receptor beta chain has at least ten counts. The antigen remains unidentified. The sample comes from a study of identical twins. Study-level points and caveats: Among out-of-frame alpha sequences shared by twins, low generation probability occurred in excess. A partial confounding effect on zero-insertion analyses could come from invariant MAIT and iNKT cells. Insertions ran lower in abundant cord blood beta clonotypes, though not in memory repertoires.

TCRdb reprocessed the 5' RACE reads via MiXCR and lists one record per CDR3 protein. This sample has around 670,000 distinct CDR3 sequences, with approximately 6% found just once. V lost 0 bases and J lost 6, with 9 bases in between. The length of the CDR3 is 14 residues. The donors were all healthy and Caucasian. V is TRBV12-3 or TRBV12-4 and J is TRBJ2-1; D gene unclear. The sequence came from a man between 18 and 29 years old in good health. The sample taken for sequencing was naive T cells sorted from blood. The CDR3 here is CASSLARRSNEQFF. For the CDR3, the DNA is TGTGCCAGCAGTTTAGCGCGGCGGTCCAATGAGCAGTTCTTC.